These T cell receptor beta chains were read from a single sample in a study of T cells after yellow fever vaccination. MiXCR was run by TCRdb on the 5' RACE reads, yielding one entry per CDR3 protein. The table records 400,000 to 650,000 distinct CDR3 sequences, 21% of them present only once. The material was PBMCs, obtained roughly 23 days after the first yellow fever vaccination. Source of these receptors: a man younger than 35 who received the YFV17D yellow fever vaccine. CDR3s include the opening cysteine and the closing phenylalanine or tryptophan. D genes are given only for firm matches. Clone size is given for some rows only: seen once, a few or many times, or a class if the clone is expanded.

v_gene	d_gene	j_gene	abundance	CDR3aa	CDR3nt
TRBV29-1	TRBD1	TRBJ2-2	few	CSVEVQGTGELFF	TGCAGCGTTGAAGTACAGGGGACCGGGGAGCTGTTTTTT
TRBV5-1	.	TRBJ2-3	few	CASSLARGLADTQYF	TGCGCCAGCAGCTTGGCCAGGGGTCTAGCAGATACGCAGTATTTT
TRBV6-2/TRBV6-3	TRBD1	TRBJ2-7	.	CATKNRGVTYEQYF	TGTGCCACGAAAAACAGGGGGGTAACCTACGAGCAGTACTTC
TRBV6-2/TRBV6-3	.	TRBJ2-1	.	CASSWDRDAGISYNEQFF	TGTGCCAGCAGTTGGGACCGGGACGCAGGAATCTCCTACAATGAGCAGTTCTTC
TRBV7-9	.	TRBJ1-4	.	CASSSVANEKLFF	TGTGCCAGCAGCTCCGTGGCTAATGAAAAACTGTTTTTT
TRBV28	.	TRBJ2-2	.	CASSLYGNTGELFF	TGTGCCAGCAGTTTGTATGGGAACACCGGGGAGCTGTTTTTT
TRBV10-1	TRBD2	TRBJ2-2	once	CASSGLAGPYTGELFF	TGCGCCAGCAGTGGGCTAGCGGGGCCATACACCGGGGAGCTGTTTTTT
TRBV12-3/TRBV12-4	.	TRBJ1-5	few	CASSLGEGDRGVNQPQHF	TGTGCCAGCAGTTTGGGAGAGGGGGACCGAGGGGTTAATCAGCCCCAGCATTTT
TRBV6-5	.	TRBJ2-7	few	CASSYGGVSSYEQYF	TGTGCCAGCAGTTACGGAGGGGTGAGCTCCTACGAGCAGTACTTC
TRBV7-9	.	TRBJ1-2	.	CASSSTGRGTYGYTF	TGTGCCAGCAGCTCTACAGGGAGAGGGACTTATGGCTACACCTTC
TRBV7-9	.	TRBJ2-7	.	CASSLTHTYEQYF	TGTGCCAGCAGCTTGACACACACCTACGAGCAGTACTTC
TRBV23-1	.	TRBJ2-1	.	CASSQRAQGDEQFF	TGCGCCAGCAGTCAAAGGGCCCAAGGTGATGAGCAGTTCTTC
TRBV12-3/TRBV12-4	.	TRBJ1-1	few	CASSMLGGTEAFF	TGTGCCAGCAGTATGTTAGGAGGCACTGAAGCTTTCTTT
TRBV7-2	.	TRBJ1-3	few	CASSLGPQESSGNTIYF	TGTGCCAGCAGCCTCGGGCCGCAGGAGTCCTCTGGAAACACCATATATTTT
TRBV6-2/TRBV6-3	.	TRBJ2-1	.	CASRNPGLGVDEQFF	TGTGCCAGCAGAAACCCGGGACTCGGGGTGGATGAGCAGTTCTTC
TRBV5-5	.	TRBJ2-2	many	CASSPRAGELFF	TGTGCCAGCAGCCCTCGGGCCGGGGAGCTGTTTTTT